Sequencing of this T cell receptor beta chain was carried out in a study of early T cells in non-severe SARS-CoV-2 infection. On the study more broadly: It was bulk RNA from unsorted whole blood that was sequenced, and the chains were unpaired.

The TCR library protocol was used to attach unique molecular identifiers. These identifiers were attached to individual cDNA molecules. A single record per CDR3 protein comes from TCRdb applying MiXCR to the 5' RACE reads. The sample yields about 64,000 distinct CDR3 sequences, 4.9% seen once. This clonotype has more than one count but fewer than ten. No antigen is known for it. General observations from the study: The matching step, a VDJdb search, favored anti-spike CD8 responses and missed private and CD4 specificities.

The sample consisted of whole blood. The receptor was derived from an adult who was a healthcare worker with PCR-confirmed SARS-CoV-2 infection or an uninfected control (not recorded which).

CDR3 in amino acids: CASSLELAGGRHEQFF. CDR3 in DNA: TGCGCCAGCAGCTTGGAGCTAGCGGGGGGGCGCCATGAGCAGTTCTTC. V and J are TRBV5-1 and TRBJ2-1; TRBD2 matches at 12 bases. In germline, CDR1 is SGHRS, CDR2 YFSETQ. The V and J ends lost 0 bases and 8 bases, in that order; junction bases with no gene match: 6. The CDR3 contains 16 residues.